This paragraph reports one T cell receptor beta chain. Its antigen is undetermined. This table comes from immunoSEQ multiplex PCR, and its TCRdb copy is limited to in-frame clones, with some not included. The sample lists just under 85,000 clones, approximately 90% occurring once. The sample originates from a study of graft-versus-host responses after intestinal transplantation. Germline values: CDR1 SEHNR, CDR2 FQNEAQ (reference sequence). J lost 3 bases, V lost 2 bases, and 2 bases had no gene match. The CDR3 extends over 14 amino acids. General study points: HvG clone declines early post-transplant were associated with peak circulating GvH levels. Allograft graft-versus-host to host-versus-graft clonal ratios ran high in patients with graft-donor T cell macrochimerism. GvH clonotypes were identified within recipient marrow, with a subset emerging first in ileum or blood.

This TCR was sampled from a human donor who was the organ donor for an intestinal transplant. The specimen comprised unstimulated CD8+ T cells sorted from spleen or lymph node cells, sampled before transplant. The rearrangement uses TRBV7-9 and TRBJ1-2; 8 nucleotides agree with TRBD1. The CDR3 nucleotides read TGTGCCAGCAGCTTATTGACAGGGGACTATGGCTACACCTTC. It specifies CASSLLTGDYGYTF.